Below, 12 T cell receptor beta chains from the same sample are listed, as sequenced in a study of cytomegalovirus exposure and HLA in healthy donors. The PCR was carried out with 60 Vbeta primers and 13 Jbeta primers. Clones were read by immunoSEQ multiplex PCR, and TCRdb kept only the in-frame ones, dropping some. The data show under 200,000 clones, with about 77% seen just once and approximately 1.3% held by the top ten. The sample comprised PBMCs. Receptors originate from a man aged 30 to 45 in good health and CMV-seronegative.

There are a few counts of this clone. The chain has TRBV27 and TRBJ1-2; no reliable D call. The CDR3 sequence is 13 residues long. CDR1 and CDR2 (germline): MNHEY, SMNVEV (reference sequence). The V gene lost 0 bases and the J gene lost 4 bases, with 6 bases spanning the gap. The CDR3 nucleotides read TGTGCCAGCAGTTTATCGGCATCCTATGGCTACACCTTC. This translates into CASSLSASYGYTF.

The rearrangement joins TRBV9 to TRBJ2-6, with 12 bases fitting TRBD1. Trimming took 4 bases from V and 4 from J; bases not matched to a gene: 12. The CDR3 extends over 19 amino acids. Germline V lookup: CDR1 SGDLS, CDR2 YYNGEE. The CDR3: CASSHQLGQGAPGANVLTF. The CDR3 DNA is TGTGCCAGCAGCCACCAACTGGGACAGGGGGCGCCCGGGGCCAACGTCCTGACTTTC. Full variable domain (remainder filled in from reference TRBV9 and TRBJ2-6): DSGVTQTPKHLITATGQRVTLRCSPRSGDLSVYWYQQSLDQGLQFLIQYYNGEERAKGNILERFSAQQFPDLHSELNLSSLELGDSALYFCASSHQLGQGAPGANVLTFGAGSRLTVL.

This chain links TRBV9 with TRBJ2-1, with TRBD2 matching over 10 bases. Trimming cost V 4 bases and J 3 bases; bases outside gene matches: 7. Germline values: CDR1 SGDLS, CDR2 YYNGEE. This CDR3 spans 16 amino acids. DNA for the CDR3: TGTGCCAGCAGCATACTGAGCGGGGGGGACTACAATGAGCAGTTCTTC. Translated, it gives CASSILSGGDYNEQFF.

The CDR3 reads CASSLQEATGELFF. The CDR3, as DNA: TGTGCCAGCAGCTTACAAGAGGCCACCGGGGAGCTGTTTTTT. This chain links TRBV7-9 with TRBJ2-2, with unresolved D. V lost 2 bases and J 4 bases, leaving 8 bases between the germline ends. Germline loops: CDR1 SEHNR, CDR2 FQNEAQ (reference sequence). This CDR3 spans 14 amino acids.

The rearrangement links TRBV23-1 to TRBJ2-3, with 12 bases that match TRBD2. Being an ORF, TRBV23-1 has a function that is uncertain. Unmatched junction bases numbered 3, after V lost 4 bases and J lost 4 bases. This CDR3 is 15 amino acids long. The DNA for the CDR3 is TGCGCCAGCAGTCGGCCTAGCGGGGGGGCAGATACGCAGTATTTT. It encodes CASSRPSGGADTQYF.

This clone was picked up a small number of times. The chain carries TRBV7-3 and TRBJ1-1; 10 nucleotides agree with TRBD1. Germline V CDR1 and CDR2: SGHTA, FQGTGA. V lost 4 bases to trimming and J lost 11 bases; unmatched junction nucleotides: 7. The CDR3 has 13 amino acids. The CDR3 nucleotides are TGTGCCAGCAGCTCAGCGGGACAGGGGTACGCTTTCTTT. The encoded protein is CASSSAGQGYAFF.

This clone was counted only a few times. This rearrangement joins TRBV7-2 to TRBJ1-2; TRBD1 matches at 8 bases. V was clipped by 1 base and J by 3 bases; unmatched bases: 4. The CDR3 covers 15 residues. Germline V lookup: CDR1 SGHTA, CDR2 FQGNSA. The CDR3 loop reads CASSLVSGGDYGYTF. CDR3 sequence (DNA): TGTGCCAGCAGCTTAGTTTCAGGGGGCGACTATGGCTACACCTTC. Looking up the rest from reference TRBV7-2 and TRBJ1-2 gives the full variable domain: GAGVSQSPSNKVTEKGKDVELRCDPISGHTALYWYRQSLGQGLEFLIYFQGNSAPDKSGLPSDRFSAERTGGSVSTLTIQRTQQEDSAVYLCASSLVSGGDYGYTFGSGTRLTVV.

With regard to this clone: The junction departs from germline at one end; a sequencing error may be responsible. The chain recombines TRBV7-9 with TRBJ2-7, with 11 bases that match TRBD1. This CDR3 contains 16 residues. From germline, CDR1 is SEHNR and CDR2 FQNEAQ (reference sequence). The CDR3 sequence: CSSSLGWDRGNHEQYF. In DNA, the CDR3 is TGTTCCAGCAGCTTAGGGTGGGACAGGGGGAACCACGAGCAGTACTTC. The variable domain in full, completed from reference TRBV7-9 and TRBJ2-7, reads DTGVSQNPRHKITKRGQNVTFRCDPISEHNRLYWYRQTLGQGPEFLTYFQNEAQLEKSRLLSDRFSAERPKGSFSTLEIQRTEQGDSAMYLCSSSLGWDRGNHEQYFGPGTRLTVT.

The genes are TRBV6-6 and TRBJ2-7; weak D call: TRBD1 (6 bases). Germline V gene data show CDR1 as MNHNY and CDR2 as SVGAGI (reference sequence). V was trimmed by 6 bases and J by 2 bases, leaving 17 bases between them. This CDR3 is built from 15 residues. CDR3 sequence reads: CASRPGQQITYEQYF. CDR3 nucleotide sequence: TGTGCCAGCAGACCCGGACAGCAAATAACCTACGAGCAGTACTTC.

As concerns this clone: The sample holds other DNA sequences that translate to the same CDR3. The chain uses TRBV9 and TRBJ2-5; D is possibly TRBD2 (5 bases). V was clipped by 2 bases and J by 5 bases, with 16 bases between them. Germline V gene lookup returns CDR1 SGDLS and CDR2 YYNGEE. This CDR3 is built from 15 residues. The CDR3 region is CASSVAAGGGETQYF. CDR3 DNA sequence: TGTGCCAGCAGCGTTGCTGCCGGCGGCGGGGAGACCCAGTACTTC.

This clone appeared a few times. This rearrangement joins TRBV6-5 to TRBJ1-1, with TRBD1 matching 9 bases. This CDR3 has 16 residues. V was clipped by 2 bases and J by 4 bases; unmatched bases: 8. CDR1 and CDR2 (germline): MNHEY, SVGAGI. The CDR3 region is CASSYPRQGVITEAFF. The CDR3 DNA reads as TGTGCCAGCAGTTACCCAAGACAGGGGGTAATCACTGAAGCTTTCTTT.

The J gene is TRBJ1-1, the V gene TRBV19; D is possibly TRBD1 (6 bases). CDR1 is LNHDA and CDR2 is SQIVND in the germline V gene (reference sequence). CDR3 length: 12 residues. With 7 bases removed from V and 10 bases from J, the gap between germline ends came to 16 bases. The CDR3 sequence is CASTLGGPRAFF. CDR3 DNA: TGTGCCAGTACCCTCGGGGGGCCAAGAGCTTTCTTT.